This T cell receptor beta chain was captured in a study of blood T cell repertoires in COVID-19. The V end lost 7 bases, the J end lost 6 bases, and 21 bases lay between the germline ends. The CDR3 sequence is 15 residues long. Per germline, CDR1 MDHEN and CDR2 SYDVKM. Sequenced by immunoSEQ multiplex PCR; TCRdb stores in-frame clones only, minus some. The sample lists roughly 170,000 clones; approximately 80% were seen once. This TCR came from a man over 45 who had recovered from COVID-19. Input material: PBMCs or T cells enriched from blood (not recorded which). The chain is built from TRBV28 and TRBJ1-2; D not resolved. CDR3 DNA: TGTGCCAGCATACCGGCAGGCACGCGTGTAAATGGCTACACCTTC. Residues: CASIPAGTRVNGYTF.